This passage covers 26 T cell receptor beta chains from one sample sequenced in a study of cytomegalovirus exposure and HLA in healthy donors. In the PCR, 60 Vbeta and 13 Jbeta primers were used. Method: immunoSEQ multiplex PCR; TCRdb's copy keeps in-frame clones and lacks some. The table lists some 150,000 clones, 70% to 80% of them singletons, with 2.1% in the top ten. Sequencing used PBMCs. These receptors all stem from a young man in good health and CMV-seronegative.

V and J are TRBV25-1 and TRBJ2-5, with D possibly TRBD2 on 6 matching bases. Trimming removed 0 bases at V and 2 bases at J, with 7 bases between. Germline CDR1 and CDR2: MGHDK and SYGVNS. This CDR3 contains 14 residues. The CDR3 reads CASSEYGGQETQYF. For the CDR3, the DNA is TGTGCCAGCAGTGAATATGGGGGGCAAGAGACCCAGTACTTC.

This clone was counted only a few times. The gene calls are TRBV19 and TRBJ1-2; 11 bases are a match to TRBD1. Per the germline V gene, CDR1 is LNHDA and CDR2 is SQIVND (reference sequence). Losses at the gene ends were 0 bases for V and 2 bases for J; bases not matched to a gene: 2. This CDR3 has 16 residues. This CDR3 is CASSIDGQGANYGYTF. The CDR3 DNA sequence: TGTGCCAGTAGTATAGACGGACAGGGGGCGAACTATGGCTACACCTTC. The whole variable domain, remainder taken from reference TRBV19 and TRBJ1-2, is DGGITQSPKYLFRKEGQNVTLSCEQNLNHDAMYWYRQDPGQGLRLIYYSQIVNDFQKGDIAEGYSVSREKKESFPLTVTSAQKNPTAFYLCASSIDGQGANYGYTFGSGTRLTVV.

The genes are TRBV6-6 and TRBJ2-1; D is possibly TRBD1 (5 bases). CDR1 is MNHNY and CDR2 is SVGAGI in the germline V gene (reference sequence). The CDR3 consists of 12 residues. CDR3 nucleotide sequence: TGTGCATCGCAGGGTTCCTACAATGAGCAGTTCTTC. This encodes CASQGSYNEQFF.

This clone was recorded a few times. The chain is built from TRBV19 and TRBJ1-2; 11 bases are a match to TRBD1. Trimming took 9 bases from V and 1 from J; bases not matched to a gene: 7. Germline CDR1 LNHDA, CDR2 SQIVND (reference sequence). The CDR3 is 15 amino acids. CDR3 DNA: TGTGCCAGCGTAAAGGACAGGGGGCTTAACTATGGCTACACCTTC. Amino acids: CASVKDRGLNYGYTF.

This chain connects TRBV6-1 to TRBJ2-2; 7 bases line up with TRBD1. Germline V lookup: CDR1 MNHNS, CDR2 SASEGT. V shed 5 bases, J shed 6 bases, and the junction held 6 bases outside the gene matches. This CDR3 has 14 residues. DNA of the CDR3: TGTGCCAGCAGTAGGACAGGACAGGCCGGGGAGCTGTTTTTT. Its protein product is CASSRTGQAGELFF.

There are a few counts of this clone. The chain links TRBV16 to TRBJ1-5, with TRBD1 as a possible D gene (6 bases). Per germline, CDR1 KGHSY and CDR2 FQNENV. Trimming took off 2 bases at V and 4 bases at J, with 15 bases between the two ends. The CDR3 is 16 residues long. The CDR3 coding sequence is TGTGCCAGCAGCCAAACCGGGGGGACACTGAATCAGCCCCAGCATTTT. It encodes CASSQTGGTLNQPQHF.

This clone has more than one count but fewer than ten. This chain links TRBV5-1 with TRBJ1-5; D gene ambiguous. This CDR3 has 14 residues. V lost 3 bases, J lost 0 bases, and 7 bases lay in between. Germline assignment: CDR1 SGHRS and CDR2 YFSETQ. Here the CDR3 reads CASSYGDSNQPQHF. In DNA form, the CDR3 reads TGCGCCAGCAGCTACGGGGATAGCAATCAGCCCCAGCATTTT.

The chain joins TRBV15 to TRBJ2-5, with 7 bases fitting TRBD1. Germline assignment: CDR1 LNHNV and CDR2 YYDKDF (reference sequence). The CDR3 totals 16 residues. The J segment lost 2 bases and the V segment lost 1 base, leaving 7 bases of the junction unmatched. In DNA, the CDR3 is TGTGCCACCAGCAGAGGAGAGGGGGCCGTTCAAGAGACCCAGTACTTC. The encoded protein is CATSRGEGAVQETQYF. The full variable domain, in which reference TRBV15 and TRBJ2-5 provide the parts outside the CDR3, is DAMVIQNPRYQVTQFGKPVTLSCSQTLNHNVMYWYQQKSSQAPKLLFHYYDKDFNNEADTPDNFQSRRPNTSFCFLDIRSPGLGDTAMYLCATSRGEGAVQETQYFGPGTRLLVL.

This clone was found once. CDR3 bases: TGTGCCAGTAGTATTGCGGGGGGAACGCAGTATTTT. Protein product: CASSIAGGTQYF. The chain carries TRBV19 and TRBJ2-3, with 8 bases lining up with TRBD2. Germline V gene data show CDR1 as LNHDA and CDR2 as SQIVND (reference sequence). The CDR3 is 12 residues long. After removal of 3 bases from V and 9 bases from J, the junction contained 2 bases not matched to a gene.

The chain combines TRBV19 with TRBJ2-3; no reliable D call. CDR3 length equals 15 residues. Deletions cut 3 bases from V and 2 bases from J, with 12 bases between. The germline V gene has CDR1 LNHDA and CDR2 SQIVND (reference sequence). The CDR3 is CASSMRLPDTDTQYF. The DNA of the CDR3 is TGTGCCAGTAGTATGCGTTTACCTGACACAGATACGCAGTATTTT. Drawing the rest from reference TRBV19 and TRBJ2-3, the complete variable domain is DGGITQSPKYLFRKEGQNVTLSCEQNLNHDAMYWYRQDPGQGLRLIYYSQIVNDFQKGDIAEGYSVSREKKESFPLTVTSAQKNPTAFYLCASSMRLPDTDTQYFGPGTRLTVL.

The rearrangement links TRBV7-9 to TRBJ2-7; TRBD1 is a possible D gene (6 bases). Germline lookup yields CDR1 SEHNR and CDR2 FQNEAQ (reference sequence). The CDR3 sequence is 14 residues long. Trimming left V 2 bases short and J 6 bases short, with 14 bases between. The CDR3 region is CASSLFPGDPEQYF. DNA of the CDR3: TGTGCCAGCAGCTTATTTCCAGGGGATCCCGAGCAGTACTTC.

Only one count was recorded for this clone. V is TRBV5-1 and J is TRBJ2-3; TRBD2 might be the D (5 bases). With 0 bases removed from V and 2 bases from J, the gap between germline ends came to 16 bases. The germline gives CDR1 SGHRS, CDR2 YFSETQ. The CDR3 runs 17 residues. The CDR3 DNA sequence: TGCGCCAGCAGCTTGGGCCGGGCTTCGGAGGACACAGATACGCAGTATTTT. Protein sequence: CASSLGRASEDTDTQYF.

This chain connects TRBV7-2 to TRBJ2-7; 14 bases align to TRBD2. J lost 0 bases, V lost 6 bases, and 10 bases had no gene match. Germline assignment: CDR1 SGHTA and CDR2 FQGNSA. CDR3 length: 18 residues. CDR3 protein: CASSDPGLAGELSYEQYF. The CDR3 DNA is TGTGCCAGCAGTGATCCGGGACTAGCGGGGGAACTCTCCTACGAGCAGTACTTC.

The chain combines TRBV6-6 with TRBJ1-2, with a weak D call TRBD1 (5 bases). V lost 0 bases, J lost 7 bases, and 15 bases lay in between. The CDR3 is 15 residues long. Germline V gene lookup returns CDR1 MNHNY and CDR2 SVGAGI (reference sequence). The CDR3 DNA is TGTGCCAGCAGTTACTCGATCGGTAGGGGCGGTGGCTACACCTTC. Translation: CASSYSIGRGGGYTF.

This rearrangement joins TRBV5-1 to TRBJ2-7; D uncertain. Trimming removed 1 base from V and 5 bases from J, with 13 bases in between. Germline V CDR1 and CDR2: SGHRS, YFSETQ. This CDR3 has 14 amino acids. The CDR3 coding sequence is TGCGCCAGCAGCTTGTACAGTCGTTCCGACGAGCAGTACTTC. This encodes CASSLYSRSDEQYF.

This clone turned up a few times. This chain joins TRBV7-2 and TRBJ2-3; 8 nucleotides match TRBD2. This CDR3 comprises 15 residues. The germline CDR1 and CDR2 sequences are SGHTA and FQGNSA. Trimming took 5 bases from V and 2 from J; bases not matched to a gene: 6. DNA for the CDR3: TGTGCCAGCAGCCCCACTAGCGGACTCACAGATACGCAGTATTTT. This codes for CASSPTSGLTDTQYF. Complete variable domain (other parts from reference TRBV7-2 and TRBJ2-3): GAGVSQSPSNKVTEKGKDVELRCDPISGHTALYWYRQSLGQGLEFLIYFQGNSAPDKSGLPSDRFSAERTGGSVSTLTIQRTQQEDSAVYLCASSPTSGLTDTQYFGPGTRLTVL.

This clone came up a few times. As DNA, the CDR3 is TGTGCCAGTTGGGACAGGGGCTACAATCAGCCCCAGCATTTT. Translation: CASWDRGYNQPQHF. This rearrangement joins TRBV19 to TRBJ1-5, with 10 bases identical to TRBD1. Germline CDR1 LNHDA, CDR2 SQIVND (reference sequence). The CDR3 loop spans 14 amino acids. The junction had 4 bases not matched to a gene; V was cut back by 8 bases and J by 3 bases. Combining the CDR3 with reference TRBV19 and TRBJ1-5 gives the whole variable domain DGGITQSPKYLFRKEGQNVTLSCEQNLNHDAMYWYRQDPGQGLRLIYYSQIVNDFQKGDIAEGYSVSREKKESFPLTVTSAQKNPTAFYLCASWDRGYNQPQHFGDGTRLSIL.

The chain employs TRBV19 and TRBJ2-7; D uncertain. The CDR3 length is 14 residues. Trimming took off 2 bases at V and 5 bases at J, with 13 bases between the two ends. CDR1 is LNHDA, CDR2 SQIVND, per germline (reference sequence). The CDR3 here is CASSIQSRPHEQYF. The CDR3 DNA is TGTGCCAGTAGTATACAGTCCCGTCCCCACGAGCAGTACTTC.

This clone was detected once. The chain has TRBV28 and TRBJ1-5, with TRBD1 identical over 7 bases. With V trimmed by 5 bases and J by 7 bases, 11 bases remained unmatched. The CDR3 has 15 amino acids. Germline lookup yields CDR1 MDHEN and CDR2 SYDVKM. The CDR3 DNA reads as TGTGCCAGCAGTCCGACAGGGCCGGGGAGGCAGCCCCAGCATTTT. Protein sequence: CASSPTGPGRQPQHF. Combining the CDR3 with reference TRBV28 and TRBJ1-5 gives the whole variable domain DVKVTQSSRYLVKRTGEKVFLECVQDMDHENMFWYRQDPGLGLRLIYFSYDVKMKEKGDIPEGYSVSREKKERFSLILESASTNQTSMYLCASSPTGPGRQPQHFGDGTRLSIL.

This clone was observed a handful of times. This chain links TRBV5-6 with TRBJ2-7; 11 bases line up with TRBD2. The trim removed 4 bases at V and 3 bases at J, leaving 6 bases unmatched. CDR3 size: 15 residues. Germline lookup yields CDR1 SGHDT and CDR2 YYEEEE. CDR3 DNA: TGTGCCAGCAGCATAATAGCGGGGGGGCTCTACGAGCAGTACTTC. Protein sequence: CASSIIAGGLYEQYF.

This clone has more than one count but fewer than ten. The chain has TRBV5-4 and TRBJ2-1, with 10 bases that match TRBD2. The J segment lost 6 bases and the V segment lost 0 bases, leaving 3 bases of the junction unmatched. The V gene's germline CDR1 is SGHNT and CDR2 YYREEE (reference sequence). The CDR3 contains 15 residues. As DNA, the CDR3 is TGTGCCAGCAGCTTGGGCAGCGGGGGGGCCAATGAGCAGTTCTTC. This encodes CASSLGSGGANEQFF.

V usage is TRBV9 and J usage is TRBJ1-2; possibly TRBD1 for D (5 bases). V gave up 4 bases and J gave up 12 bases, with 19 bases separating them. CDR1 and CDR2 from the germline V gene are SGDLS and YYNGEE. The CDR3 contains 13 residues. For the CDR3, the DNA is TGTGCCAGCAGCCCCGTTAGGGGCCGGGTGGACACCTTC. Amino acid sequence: CASSPVRGRVDTF.

The rearrangement links TRBV7-8 to TRBJ2-7; 7 bases match TRBD1. V lost 1 base and J lost 4; bases outside the gene matches: 10. CDR1 is SGHVS, CDR2 FQNEAQ, per germline. The CDR3 consists of 16 residues. CDR3 nucleotide sequence: TGTGCCAGCAGCTTAGGCCGGAGACAGGGCGGGTACGAGCAGTACTTC. Translating gives CASSLGRRQGGYEQYF.

The V call is TRBV7-2, the J call TRBJ1-1, with D maybe TRBD1 (5 bases). Trimming removed 5 bases from V and 1 base from J, with 8 bases in between. The length of the CDR3 is 13 residues. Germline CDR1 reads SGHTA; CDR2 reads FQGNSA. The CDR3 spells CASSRQGNTEAFF. The CDR3 DNA reads as TGTGCCAGCAGCCGTCAGGGGAACACTGAAGCTTTCTTT.

This clone was observed a few times. The chain uses TRBV6-5 and TRBJ2-3; D unresolved. Germline lookup yields CDR1 MNHEY and CDR2 SVGAGI. The CDR3 loop spans 15 amino acids. V lost 0 bases, J lost 0 bases, and 7 bases lay in between. CDR3 region: CASSYSSTSTDTQYF. In DNA form, the CDR3 reads TGTGCCAGCAGTTACTCGAGCACTAGCACAGATACGCAGTATTTT.

This chain uses TRBV5-6 with TRBJ1-5; D is perhaps TRBD1 (6 bases). The CDR3 extends over 13 amino acids. V dropped 4 bases and J dropped 8 bases, with 13 bases sitting between them. The V gene's germline CDR1 is SGHDT and CDR2 YYEEEE. The CDR3 DNA reads as TGTGCCAGCAGCCGCAGGGGATCAGAGCCCCAGCATTTT. The encoded protein is CASSRRGSEPQHF.